The clone carrying this T cell receptor beta chain was counted ten times or more. The data stem from a study of regulatory T cells in long-lasting Graves disease. This CDR3 has 19 amino acids. J was trimmed by 0 bases and V by 9 bases; bases with no gene match: 16. Germline V lookup: CDR1 SNHLY, CDR2 FYNNEI. The TCR beta library used iRepertoire HTBI primers with Arm-PCR amplification of CDR3. TCRdb independently ran MiXCR on the multiplex PCR reads; one entry per CDR3 protein. This table holds hundreds of thousands of distinct CDR3 sequences, around 12% found once. Time point indicated: newly diagnosed GD, antithyroid drugs for less than 3 months. Following extraction of RNA from PBMCs, that RNA was used to make the TCR library. These records were also assigned to another study, of T cells in Graves' hyperthyroidism and ophthalmopathy.

This clonotype originated in a woman aged 25 to 39 with Graves disease. The chain employs TRBV2 and TRBJ1-6, with 8 nucleotides matching TRBD1. The sample here was peripheral blood mononuclear cells (PBMCs), taken at new diagnosis, from a patient treated with antithyroid drugs. This chain's CDR3 is CASLNRGDTSGSYNSPLHF. DNA for the CDR3: TGTGCCAGTCTTAACAGGGGGGACACGTCCGGCTCCTATAATTCACCCCTCCACTTT.